These 4 T cell receptor beta chains came from one sample sequenced in a study of T cell responses to AZD1222 COVID-19 vaccine (dated by TCRdb to the early 2020s). Receptor libraries were prepared by the immunoSEQ multiplex PCR assay. Not all clones reach the TCRdb copy of this immuneACCESS table, which keeps in-frame sequences only. Checked studies attribute under half of the gap to unresolved V genes and leave the rest unexplained. This sample comprises some 86,000 clones, around 73% of them detected only once. In total, the top ten clones hold around 21% of the sample. According to the study, the label for this sample's time point signals: baseline before first vaccination. The sequences come from peripheral blood, collected on day 0 of AZD1222 vaccination. These receptors were taken from an adult in good health.

This clone was seen just once. The chain employs TRBV5-1 and TRBJ2-3; maybe TRBD1 (6 bases). This CDR3 comprises 14 residues. Trimming stripped 5 bases from V and 3 bases from J, with 13 bases between. Germline assignment: CDR1 SGHRS and CDR2 YFSETQ. CDR3 DNA: TGCGCCAGCAGTCAGGGGAGTGGTACAGATACGCAGTATTTT. Protein product: CASSQGSGTDTQYF.

Only a few counts were recorded for this clone. J is TRBJ1-5 and V is TRBV5-6; perhaps TRBD1 as D (6 bases). The CDR3 length is 16 residues. The germline V and J ends were trimmed by 4 bases and 0 bases, with 14 bases remaining between them. Germline-derived CDR1 and CDR2 are SGHDT and YYEEEE. For the CDR3, the DNA is TGTGCCAGCAGCCCATTGGGGGGGGCTAGCAATCAGCCCCAGCATTTT. Its translation is CASSPLGGASNQPQHF.

This rearrangement joins TRBV7-6 to TRBJ2-3, with 14 bases that match TRBD2. After removal of 1 base from V and 1 base from J, the junction contained 4 bases not matched to a gene. Germline V lookup: CDR1 SGHVS, CDR2 FNYEAQ. This CDR3 spans 18 amino acids. This CDR3 is CASSLGLAGGPRTDTQYF. CDR3 in DNA: TGTGCCAGCAGCTTAGGACTAGCGGGAGGGCCTCGCACAGATACGCAGTATTTT.

V is TRBV20-1 and J is TRBJ2-1; the match to TRBD2 covers 8 bases. CDR3 length: 14 amino acids. The V gene end was trimmed by 3 bases and the J gene end by 5 bases; junction bases not matched to a gene: 6. Germline values: CDR1 DFQATT, CDR2 SNEGSKA (reference sequence). The CDR3 nucleotides are TGCAGTGCTAGTGGGATAGCGGGGCACAATGAGCAGTTCTTC. Its protein product is CSASGIAGHNEQFF.